This T cell receptor (beta chain) derives from a study of cytomegalovirus exposure and HLA in healthy donors. About this clone: Its antigen is not identified.

General observations from the study: Among the sequence variants, a highly shared cluster was likely an artifact of sequencing. Versus the roughly 670-donor mean, an Asian-associated ancestry cluster reportedly showed fewer N-insertions in a later analysis.

Use of 60 Vbeta and 13 Jbeta primers characterized the PCR. Clones were read by immunoSEQ multiplex PCR, and TCRdb kept only the in-frame ones, dropping some. This table has tens of thousands of clones, around 70% appearing once. This CDR3 contains 14 residues. From germline, CDR1 is SGHTA and CDR2 FQGNSA. V shed 3 bases, J shed 6 bases, and the junction held 4 bases outside the gene matches. The rearrangement links TRBV7-2 to TRBJ2-1, with TRBD1 matching 8 bases. Sequencing was done on a sample of PBMCs. The receptor was derived from a woman aged 45-65 years in good health and CMV-seropositive. The CDR3 DNA sequence: TGTGCCAGCAGCTTCGGGACAGGACCCAATGAGCAGTTCTTC. As protein: CASSFGTGPNEQFF.